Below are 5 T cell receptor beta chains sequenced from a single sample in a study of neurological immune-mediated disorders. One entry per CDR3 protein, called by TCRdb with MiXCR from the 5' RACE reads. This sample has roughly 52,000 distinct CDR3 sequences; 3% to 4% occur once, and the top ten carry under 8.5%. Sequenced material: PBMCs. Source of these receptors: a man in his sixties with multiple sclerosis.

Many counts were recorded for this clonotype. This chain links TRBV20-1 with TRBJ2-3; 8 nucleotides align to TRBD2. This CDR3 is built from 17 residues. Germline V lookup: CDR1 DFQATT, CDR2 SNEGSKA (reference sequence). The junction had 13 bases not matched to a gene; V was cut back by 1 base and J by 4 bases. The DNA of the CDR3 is TGCAGTGCTAGAGCCCCCTATGGAGCGGGAGTAGCAGATACGCAGTATTTT. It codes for CSARAPYGAGVADTQYF.

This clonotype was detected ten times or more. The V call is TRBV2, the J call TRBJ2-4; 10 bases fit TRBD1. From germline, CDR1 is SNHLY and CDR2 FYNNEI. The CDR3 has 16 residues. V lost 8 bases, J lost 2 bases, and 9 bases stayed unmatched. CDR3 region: CASRRDRGGTKNIQYF. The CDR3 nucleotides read TGTGCCAGCCGCCGGGACAGGGGAGGGACCAAAAACATTCAGTACTTC. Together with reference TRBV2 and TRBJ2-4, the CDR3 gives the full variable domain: EPEVTQTPSHQVTQMGQEVILRCVPISNHLYFYWYRQILGQKVEFLVSFYNNEISEKSEIFDDQFSVERPDGSNFTLKIRSTKLEDSAMYFCASRRDRGGTKNIQYFGAGTRLSVL.

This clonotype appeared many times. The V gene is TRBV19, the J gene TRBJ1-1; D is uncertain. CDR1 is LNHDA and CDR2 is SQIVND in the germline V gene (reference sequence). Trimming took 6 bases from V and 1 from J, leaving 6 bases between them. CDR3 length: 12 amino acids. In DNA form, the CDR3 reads TGTGCCAGTAGGACCGGGAACACTGAAGCTTTCTTT. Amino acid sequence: CASRTGNTEAFF.

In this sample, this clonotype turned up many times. The CDR3 region has the DNA TGTGCCATCAGTCCGGGACTAGCGGGCGACGAGCAGTACTTC. Its protein is CAISPGLAGDEQYF. The chain has TRBV10-3 and TRBJ2-7, with 12 positions matching TRBD2. This CDR3 is built from 14 residues. The trim removed 5 bases at V and 5 bases at J, leaving 4 bases unmatched. Germline lookup yields CDR1 ENHRY and CDR2 SYGVKD.

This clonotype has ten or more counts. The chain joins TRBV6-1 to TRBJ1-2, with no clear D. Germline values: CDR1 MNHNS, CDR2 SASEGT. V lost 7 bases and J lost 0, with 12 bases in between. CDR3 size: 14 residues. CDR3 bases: TGTGCCAGCAAACTCGGTCAGACTAACTATGGCTACACCTTC. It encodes CASKLGQTNYGYTF.